Listed below are T cell receptor beta chains from one sample, sequenced in a study of CD8 T cells in ankylosing spondylitis. TCRdb re-derived calls from the 5' RACE reads in MiXCR, one entry per CDR3 protein. This table has 50,000 to 70,000 distinct CDR3 sequences, 6.2% appearing once. Sequenced input: synovial fluid, either unsorted or a sorted T cell fraction (not recorded which). These receptors originate from a male donor with ankylosing spondylitis. The CDR3 runs from the conserved cysteine through the conserved F or W. A D gene is named only where the DNA matches it firmly. Size values are once, few and many counts, or a class for expanded clones, and some rows have none.

abundance,j_gene,v_gene,d_gene,CDR3nt,CDR3aa
NA,TRBJ2-7,TRBV5-1,NA,TGCGCCAGCAGCCTGGCGACACTCTCCTACGAGCAGTACTTC,CASSLATLSYEQYF
few,TRBJ2-5,TRBV4-3,NA,TGCGCCAGCAGCGGACGGATACACCGGGAGACCCAGTACTTC,CASSGRIHRETQYF
NA,TRBJ2-7,TRBV20-1,NA,TGCAGTGCTAGAGGCGCCTACGAGCAGTACTTC,CSARGAYEQYF
many,TRBJ2-1,TRBV5-1,TRBD1,TGCGCCAGCAGCTCAATAATACAGGGGAACAATGAGCAGTTCTTC,CASSSIIQGNNEQFF
few,TRBJ2-2,TRBV5-1,TRBD2,TGCGCCAGCAGCCGCATGTCCGGGGGGGGCTCCGGGGAGCTGTTTTTT,CASSRMSGGGSGELFF
many,TRBJ2-1,TRBV20-1,TRBD2,TGCAGTGCTAGAGCCGGACTAGCGGGACCCGAGCAGTTCTTC,CSARAGLAGPEQFF
medium-sized,TRBJ2-5,TRBV7-2,NA,TGTGCCAGCAGCTCAGCTATGGGGAGGCAAGAGACCCAGTACTTC,CASSSAMGRQETQYF
many,TRBJ1-5,TRBV7-3,TRBD1,TGTGCCAGCAGCTTAGACAGGGTGGATCAGCCCCAGCATTTT,CASSLDRVDQPQHF
many,TRBJ2-7,TRBV7-9,TRBD2,TGTGCCAGCAGCTTAGGAGATAGCGGGAGTTTCGGCTACGAGCAGTACTTC,CASSLGDSGSFGYEQYF
NA,TRBJ1-1,TRBV14,NA,TGTGCCAGCAGCCAAGTCAGGGGCTTTGAAGCTTTCTTT,CASSQVRGFEAFF
many,TRBJ2-7,TRBV20-1,TRBD2,TGCAGTGCTAGACAAACCGGGACTAGCGTCTACTACGAGCAGTACTTC,CSARQTGTSVYYEQYF
NA,TRBJ2-7,TRBV12-5,NA,TGTGCTAGTGCCCGCTCAGGACAATATTACGAGCAGTACTTC,CASARSGQYYEQYF
NA,TRBJ2-1,TRBV5-1,NA,TGCGCCAGCAGCCCGACATTTCAGCGATCTTCCTACAATGAGCAGTTCTTC,CASSPTFQRSSYNEQFF
few,TRBJ1-3,TRBV3-1,NA,TGTGCCAGCAGCCAAGAATCGTTTGGAAACACCATATATTTT,CASSQESFGNTIYF
many,TRBJ2-1,TRBV29-1,NA,TGCAGCGTTGAACGGCCCGCGCCCTACAATGAGCAGTTCTTC,CSVERPAPYNEQFF
NA,TRBJ2-5,TRBV5-1,NA,TGCGCCAGCAGCTTGGGCGGGATTGCAGAGACCCAGTACTTC,CASSLGGIAETQYF
few,TRBJ1-2,TRBV20-1,NA,TGCAGTGCTAGAGAATGGGGGGGCGGAAACTATGGCTACACCTTC,CSAREWGGGNYGYTF
NA,TRBJ2-4,TRBV7-2,NA,TGTGCCAGCAGCTTAGGGGGGTTGAACATTCAGTACTTC,CASSLGGLNIQYF
NA,TRBJ2-1,TRBV19,NA,TGTGCCAGTAGTATAGCCGGTAATGAGCAGTTCTTC,CASSIAGNEQFF
few,TRBJ1-1,TRBV6-1,NA,TGTGCCAGCCCGGGACTTCTGAACACTGAAGCTTTCTTT,CASPGLLNTEAFF
many,TRBJ2-5,TRBV29-1,NA,TGCAGCGCCACTCTAGCCCAAGAGACCCAGTACTTC,CSATLAQETQYF
NA,TRBJ2-7,TRBV28,NA,TGTGCCAGCAGTTTAGACTGGGGTTACGAGCAGTACTTC,CASSLDWGYEQYF
few,TRBJ1-6,TRBV7-9,NA,TGTGCCAGCAGCTTATCGGGGGTTCTCACCTATTCACCCCTCCACTTT,CASSLSGVLTYSPLHF
NA,TRBJ1-3,TRBV5-1,NA,TGCGCCAGCAGCTTTGCAGAGTCTGGAAACACCATATATTTT,CASSFAESGNTIYF
many,TRBJ2-2,TRBV6-1,NA,TGTGCCAGCAATCCCTTTAGCGTAAACACCGGGGAGCTGTTTTTT,CASNPFSVNTGELFF
many,TRBJ2-3,TRBV12-3/TRBV12-4,NA,TGTGCCAGCAGTTTAGGGTGGGATACGCAGTATTTT,CASSLGWDTQYF
medium-sized,TRBJ1-2,TRBV7-8,NA,TGTGCCAGCAGCTTAGCTCTTAACTATGGCTACACCTTC,CASSLALNYGYTF
medium-sized,TRBJ2-3,TRBV9,NA,TGTGCCAGCAGCGTAGTCCCCTCTAGCACAGATACGCAGTATTTT,CASSVVPSSTDTQYF
many,TRBJ2-1,TRBV20-1,TRBD1,TGCAGTGCTAAAAAGACAGGGGTGGTGGGTGAGCAGTTCTTC,CSAKKTGVVGEQFF
many,TRBJ2-3,TRBV7-3,TRBD2,TGTGCCAGCAGCCCCCAAGCGGGAGAGTTTGATACGCAGTATTTT,CASSPQAGEFDTQYF
many,TRBJ2-1,TRBV5-8,NA,TGTGCCAGCAGCTCGAGCCTCTACAATGAGCAGTTCTTC,CASSSSLYNEQFF
few,TRBJ2-7,TRBV3-1,NA,TGTGCCAGCAGCCAAGCACCGGCCGACGAGCAGTACTTC,CASSQAPADEQYF
many,TRBJ2-3,TRBV29-1,NA,TGCAGCGTTGGTCTTACCGGAGCCGGTGATACGCAGTATTTT,CSVGLTGAGDTQYF
many,TRBJ2-1,TRBV18,TRBD2,TGTGCCAGCTCAGGGACTAAGAATGAGCAGTTCTTC,CASSGTKNEQFF
NA,TRBJ1-4,TRBV5-4,TRBD1,TGTGCCAGCAGCAGGGACAGGGGGCAGGAAAAACTGTTTTTT,CASSRDRGQEKLFF
NA,TRBJ1-2,TRBV20-1,TRBD1,TGCAGTGCTGGGAACAGGGGTAGCTATGGCTACACCTTC,CSAGNRGSYGYTF
many,TRBJ2-7,TRBV28,NA,TGTGCCAGCAGTTTTGTTCGCGATTACGAGCAGTACTTC,CASSFVRDYEQYF
NA,TRBJ1-2,TRBV20-1,TRBD1,TGCAGTGCTAGAGACACAGGGGGCTTTGGCTACACCTTC,CSARDTGGFGYTF
few,TRBJ2-2,TRBV11-1,NA,TGTGCCAGCAGCTTAGCCCAGCGGTCCACCGGGGAGCTGTTTTTT,CASSLAQRSTGELFF
few,TRBJ2-7,TRBV24-1,TRBD1,TGTGCCACCAGTGATTGGAGTGGACAGGGCAACGGCGAGCAGTACTTC,CATSDWSGQGNGEQYF
NA,TRBJ2-7,TRBV20-1,NA,TGCAGTGCTCGTCGTCAGAGTCAGCAGTACTTC,CSARRQSQQYF
few,TRBJ2-1,TRBV7-7,NA,TGTGCCAGCAGCTTAGGAGGGTTCGGGAGAGGGAATGAGCAGTTCTTC,CASSLGGFGRGNEQFF
few,TRBJ1-1,TRBV19,NA,TGTGCCAGTAGTTTTATCAACACTGAAGCTTTCTTT,CASSFINTEAFF
many,TRBJ2-3,TRBV7-2,NA,TGTGCCAGCAGCTCTAGCTCCGGGACACCCAGCACAGATACGCAGTATTTT,CASSSSSGTPSTDTQYF
NA,TRBJ2-7,TRBV5-6,TRBD1,TGTGCCAGCAGCTTGGTGGGGACAGGGTTCTACGAGCAGTACTTC,CASSLVGTGFYEQYF
medium-sized,TRBJ2-3,TRBV10-3,NA,TGTGCCATTCGGACGGGGACTAGCACAGATACGCAGTATTTT,CAIRTGTSTDTQYF
NA,TRBJ2-1,TRBV4-3,TRBD1,TGCGCCAGCAGCCAAGACCCACCGGGACAGGGTCTCAGTGAGCAGTTCTTC,CASSQDPPGQGLSEQFF
many,TRBJ2-3,TRBV7-6,TRBD2,TGTGCCAGCAGCTTAGGGATAGCGGGAGGCACAGATACGCAGTATTTT,CASSLGIAGGTDTQYF
NA,TRBJ1-3,TRBV6-5,NA,TGTGCCAGCAGTTACCGGGGGGGGGCTGGAAACACCATATATTTT,CASSYRGGAGNTIYF
many,TRBJ1-2,TRBV6-2/TRBV6-3,NA,TGTGCCAGCAGTCCCCCACTGTTTCCGGGGATTAACTATGGCTACACCTTC,CASSPPLFPGINYGYTF
few,TRBJ2-2,TRBV5-1,NA,TGCGCCAGCAGCTTGGATGGGTACACCGGGGAGCTGTTTTTT,CASSLDGYTGELFF
many,TRBJ2-5,TRBV5-1,NA,TGCGCCAGCAGCTTGTGGGGTTGGGGGTTGGAGACCCAGTACTTC,CASSLWGWGLETQYF
many,TRBJ2-7,TRBV11-2,NA,TGTGCCAGCAGCTTAGGGACACCCGCGGCCTACGAGCAGTACTTC,CASSLGTPAAYEQYF